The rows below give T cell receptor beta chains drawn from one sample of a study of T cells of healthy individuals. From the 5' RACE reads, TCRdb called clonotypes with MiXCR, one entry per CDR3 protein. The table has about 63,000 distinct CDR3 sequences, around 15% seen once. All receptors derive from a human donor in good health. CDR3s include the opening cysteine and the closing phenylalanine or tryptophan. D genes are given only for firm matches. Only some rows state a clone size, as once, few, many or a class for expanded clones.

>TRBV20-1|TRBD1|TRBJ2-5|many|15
TGCAGTGCCCGCACAGGGGGAGAGGGCCAAGAGACCCAGTACTTC
CSARTGGEGQETQYF
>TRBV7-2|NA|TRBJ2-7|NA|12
TGTGCCAGCAGCTTAGGCAGGGTTGAGCAGTACTTC
CASSLGRVEQYF
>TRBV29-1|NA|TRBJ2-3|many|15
TGCAGCGGAGGAGGTGTGGGTGGGCGACAGGATACGCAGTATTTT
CSGGGVGGRQDTQYF
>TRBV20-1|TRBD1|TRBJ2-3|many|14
TGCAGTGCTTCGGACAGGGGTGATGCAGATACGCAGTATTTT
CSASDRGDADTQYF
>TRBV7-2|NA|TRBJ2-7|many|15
TGTGCCAGCACCGCTTCAGGTAGTGTCTCCTACGAGCAGTACTTC
CASTASGSVSYEQYF
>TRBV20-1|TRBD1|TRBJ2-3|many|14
TGCAGTGCTAGAACAGGGGCTAGCACAGATACGCAGTATTTT
CSARTGASTDTQYF
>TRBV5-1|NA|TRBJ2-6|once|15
TGCGCCTGCAGCCCTGCTAACGCCGGGGCCAACGTCCTGACTTTC
CACSPANAGANVLTF
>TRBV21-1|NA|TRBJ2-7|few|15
TGTGCCAGCAGCACTCAATGGACAGGGTTCCTTGAGCAGTACTTC
CASSTQWTGFLEQYF
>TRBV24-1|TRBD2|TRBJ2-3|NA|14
TGTGCCACCAGTGATCCAACTAGCGCCGATACGCAGTATTTT
CATSDPTSADTQYF
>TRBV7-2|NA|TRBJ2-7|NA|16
TGTGCCAGCAGCTTAAAGGCCTGCGACTGCCCCTACGAGCAGTACTTC
CASSLKACDCPYEQYF
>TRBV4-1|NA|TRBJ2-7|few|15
TGCGCCAGCAGCCAAGAACCCGGACCCCACTACGAGCAGTACTTC
CASSQEPGPHYEQYF
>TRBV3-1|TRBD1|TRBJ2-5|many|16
TGTGCCAGCAGCCCAGGACAGGGTTTGCAACAAGAGACCCAGTACTTC
CASSPGQGLQQETQYF
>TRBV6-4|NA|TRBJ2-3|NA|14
TGTGCCAGCAGTGACGCCCCAACCGCAGATACGCAGTATTTT
CASSDAPTADTQYF
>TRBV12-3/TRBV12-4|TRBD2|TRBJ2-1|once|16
TGTGCCAGCAGTGGACTAGCGGGAGGGTCCTACAATGAGCAGTTCTTC
CASSGLAGGSYNEQFF
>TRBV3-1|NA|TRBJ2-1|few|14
TGTGCCAGCAGCCAAGCAACTAGCTTGGGTGAGCAGTTCTTC
CASSQATSLGEQFF
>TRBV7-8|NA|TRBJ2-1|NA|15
TGTGCCAGCAGCCCCGACTTGTTCGTCTACAATGAGCAGTTCTTC
CASSPDLFVYNEQFF
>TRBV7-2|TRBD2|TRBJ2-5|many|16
TGTGCCAGCAGCTTAGTCCTAGCGGGGCCCCAGGAGACCCAGTACTTC
CASSLVLAGPQETQYF
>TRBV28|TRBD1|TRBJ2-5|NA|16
TGTGCCAGCAGTTCAAACCGCGGACAGGGATGGAAGACCCAGTACTTC
CASSSNRGQGWKTQYF